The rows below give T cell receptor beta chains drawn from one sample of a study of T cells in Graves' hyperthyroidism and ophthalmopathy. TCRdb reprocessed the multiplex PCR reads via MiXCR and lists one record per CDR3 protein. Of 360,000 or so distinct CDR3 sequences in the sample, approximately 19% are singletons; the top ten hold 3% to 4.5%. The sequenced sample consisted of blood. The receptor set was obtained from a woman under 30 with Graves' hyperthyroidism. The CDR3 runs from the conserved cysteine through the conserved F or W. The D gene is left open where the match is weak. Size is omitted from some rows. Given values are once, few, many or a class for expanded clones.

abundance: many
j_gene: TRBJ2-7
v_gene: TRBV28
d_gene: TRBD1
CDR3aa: CASSLPGQGSYEQYF
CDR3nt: TGTGCCAGCAGTTTACCGGGACAGGGTTCCTACGAGCAGTACTTC

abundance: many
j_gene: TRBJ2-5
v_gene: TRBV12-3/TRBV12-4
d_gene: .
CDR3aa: CASSLGRATQYF
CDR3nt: TGTGCCAGCAGTTTAGGCCGGGCAACCCAGTACTTC

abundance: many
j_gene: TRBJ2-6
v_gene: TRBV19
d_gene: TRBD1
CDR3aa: CASSIAGGSGANVLTF
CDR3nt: TGTGCCAGTAGTATAGCAGGGGGCTCTGGGGCCAACGTCCTGACTTTC

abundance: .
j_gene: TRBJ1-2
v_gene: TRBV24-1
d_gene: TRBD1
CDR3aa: CATSPSDRAIGYTF
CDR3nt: TGTGCCACCAGTCCCTCGGACAGGGCAATTGGCTACACCTTC

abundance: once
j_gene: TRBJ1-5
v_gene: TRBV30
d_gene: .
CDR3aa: CAWSQQKNQPQHF
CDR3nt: TGTGCCTGGAGCCAACAAAAAAATCAGCCCCAGCATTTT

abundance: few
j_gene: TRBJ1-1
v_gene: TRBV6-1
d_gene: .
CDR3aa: CASGEGSYTEAFF
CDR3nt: TGTGCCAGCGGGGAGGGCAGTTACACTGAAGCTTTCTTT

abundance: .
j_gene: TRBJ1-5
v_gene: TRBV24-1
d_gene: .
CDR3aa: CATSRGSQPQHF
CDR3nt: TGTGCCACCAGCCGCGGGTCCCAGCCCCAGCATTTT

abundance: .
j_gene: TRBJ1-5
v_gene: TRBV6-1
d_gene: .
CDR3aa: CASQLDWNQPQHF
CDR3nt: TGTGCCAGCCAACTGGATTGGAATCAGCCCCAGCATTTT

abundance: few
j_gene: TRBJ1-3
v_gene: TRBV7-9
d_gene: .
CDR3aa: CANSLKGVSGNTIYF
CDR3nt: TGTGCCAACAGCTTAAAGGGAGTCAGTGGAAACACCATATATTTT

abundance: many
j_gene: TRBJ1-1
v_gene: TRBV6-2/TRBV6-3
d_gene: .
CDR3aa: CASRSGGVGNTEAFF
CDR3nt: TGTGCCAGCAGATCTGGTGGAGTAGGAAACACTGAAGCTTTCTTT

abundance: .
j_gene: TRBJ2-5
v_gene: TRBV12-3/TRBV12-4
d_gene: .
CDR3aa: CASSLFSSKETQYF
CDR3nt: TGTGCCAGCAGTTTATTTTCTAGCAAAGAGACCCAGTACTTC

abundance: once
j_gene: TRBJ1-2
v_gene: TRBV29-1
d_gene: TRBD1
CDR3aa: CSVATGQGGGYTF
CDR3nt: TGCAGCGTTGCAACGGGACAGGGGGGCGGCTACACCTTC

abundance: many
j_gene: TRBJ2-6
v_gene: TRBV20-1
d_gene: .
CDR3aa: CSALWSANVLTF
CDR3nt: TGCAGTGCGTTATGGTCGGCCAACGTCCTGACTTTC

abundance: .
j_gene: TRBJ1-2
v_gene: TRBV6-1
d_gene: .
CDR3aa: CASSPTRVYGYTF
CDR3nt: TGTGCCAGCAGTCCGACGAGGGTCTATGGCTACACCTTC

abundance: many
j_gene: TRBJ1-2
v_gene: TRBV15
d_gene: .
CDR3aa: CATSRDPVYGYTF
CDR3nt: TGTGCCACCAGCAGAGATCCCGTCTATGGCTACACCTTC

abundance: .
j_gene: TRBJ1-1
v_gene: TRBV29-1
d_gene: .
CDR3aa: CSVERALRAGRTEAFF
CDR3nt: TGCAGCGTTGAAAGAGCCCTGCGTGCGGGTCGGACTGAAGCTTTCTTT

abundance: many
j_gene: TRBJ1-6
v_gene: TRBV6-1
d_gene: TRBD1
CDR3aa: CASRGTGYSPLHF
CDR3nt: TGTGCCAGCAGGGGGACAGGGTATTCACCCCTCCACTTT

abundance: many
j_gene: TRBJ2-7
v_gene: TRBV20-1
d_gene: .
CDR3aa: CSAEQGRNEQYF
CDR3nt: TGCAGTGCAGAACAGGGGAGGAACGAGCAGTACTTC

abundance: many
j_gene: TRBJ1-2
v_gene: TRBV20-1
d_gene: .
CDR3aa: CSAETLQGGIYGYTF
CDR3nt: TGCAGTGCTGAAACGCTACAGGGAGGGATCTATGGCTACACCTTC

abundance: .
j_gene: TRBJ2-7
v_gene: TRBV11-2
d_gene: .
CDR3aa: CASSLVGRGHGEQYF
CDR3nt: TGTGCCAGCAGCTTAGTAGGCAGGGGACATGGCGAGCAGTACTTC

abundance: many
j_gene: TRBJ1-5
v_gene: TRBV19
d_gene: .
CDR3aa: CASRSGRINQPQHF
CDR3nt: TGTGCCAGTAGGTCGGGCCGGATTAATCAGCCCCAGCATTTT

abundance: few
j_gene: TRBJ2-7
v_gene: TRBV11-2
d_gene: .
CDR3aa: CASSLDAGPAYEQYF
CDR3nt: TGTGCCAGCAGCTTAGACGCCGGACCTGCCTACGAGCAGTACTTC

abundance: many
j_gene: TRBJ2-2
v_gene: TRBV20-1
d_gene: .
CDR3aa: CSARLPGPPGELFF
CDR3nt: TGCAGTGCTAGACTTCCAGGCCCTCCCGGGGAGCTGTTTTTT